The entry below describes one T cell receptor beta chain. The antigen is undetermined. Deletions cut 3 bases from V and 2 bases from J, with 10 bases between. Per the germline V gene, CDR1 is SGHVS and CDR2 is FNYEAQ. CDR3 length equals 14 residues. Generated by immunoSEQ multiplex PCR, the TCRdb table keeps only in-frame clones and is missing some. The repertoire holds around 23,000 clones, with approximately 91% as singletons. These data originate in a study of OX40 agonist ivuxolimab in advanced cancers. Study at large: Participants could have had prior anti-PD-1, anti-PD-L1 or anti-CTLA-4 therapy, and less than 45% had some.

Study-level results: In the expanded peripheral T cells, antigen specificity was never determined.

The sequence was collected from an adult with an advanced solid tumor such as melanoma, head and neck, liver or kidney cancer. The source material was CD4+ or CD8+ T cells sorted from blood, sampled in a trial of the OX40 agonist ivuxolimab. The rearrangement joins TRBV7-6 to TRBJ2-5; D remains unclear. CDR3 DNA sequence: TGTGCCAGCAGCTTCAACTCTCTTCAAGAGACCCAGTACTTC. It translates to CASSFNSLQETQYF.